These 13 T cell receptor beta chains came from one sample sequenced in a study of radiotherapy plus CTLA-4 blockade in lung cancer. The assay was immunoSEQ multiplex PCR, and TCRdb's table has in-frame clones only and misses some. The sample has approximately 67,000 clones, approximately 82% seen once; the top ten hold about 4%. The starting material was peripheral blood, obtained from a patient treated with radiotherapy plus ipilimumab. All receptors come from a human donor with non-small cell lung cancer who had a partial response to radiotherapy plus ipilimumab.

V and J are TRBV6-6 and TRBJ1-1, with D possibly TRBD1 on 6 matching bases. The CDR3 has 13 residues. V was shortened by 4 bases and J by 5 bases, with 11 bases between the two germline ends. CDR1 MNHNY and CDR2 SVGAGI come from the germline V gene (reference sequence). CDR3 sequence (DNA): TGTGCCAGCAGTTTCCCAGGGGTGACTGAAGCTTTCTTT. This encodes CASSFPGVTEAFF.

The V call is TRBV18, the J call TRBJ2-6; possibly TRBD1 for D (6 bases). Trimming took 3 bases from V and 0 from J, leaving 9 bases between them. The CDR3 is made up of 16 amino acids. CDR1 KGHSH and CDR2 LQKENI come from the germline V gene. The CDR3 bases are TGTGCCAGCTCACCGACAGGCCACTCTGGGGCCAACGTCCTGACTTTC. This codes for CASSPTGHSGANVLTF.

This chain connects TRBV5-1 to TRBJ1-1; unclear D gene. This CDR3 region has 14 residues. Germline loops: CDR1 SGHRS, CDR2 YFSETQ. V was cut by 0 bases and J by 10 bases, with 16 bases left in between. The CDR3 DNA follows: TGCGCCAGCAGCTTGGAGGGTGGCGCGGGTGGAGCTTTCTTT. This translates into CASSLEGGAGGAFF.

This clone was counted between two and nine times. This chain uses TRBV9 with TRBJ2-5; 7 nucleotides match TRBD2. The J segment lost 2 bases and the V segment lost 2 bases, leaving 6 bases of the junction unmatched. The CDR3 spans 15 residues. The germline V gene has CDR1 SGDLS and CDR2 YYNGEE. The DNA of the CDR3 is TGTGCCAGCAGCGTTACGGGGGGAAGGCAAGAGACCCAGTACTTC. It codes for CASSVTGGRQETQYF. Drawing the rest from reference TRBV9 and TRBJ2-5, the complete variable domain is DSGVTQTPKHLITATGQRVTLRCSPRSGDLSVYWYQQSLDQGLQFLIQYYNGEERAKGNILERFSAQQFPDLHSELNLSSLELGDSALYFCASSVTGGRQETQYFGPGTRLLVL.

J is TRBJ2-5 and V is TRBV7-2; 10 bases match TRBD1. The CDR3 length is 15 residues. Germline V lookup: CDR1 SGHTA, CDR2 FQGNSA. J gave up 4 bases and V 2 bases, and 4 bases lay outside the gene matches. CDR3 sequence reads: CASSLLGQGSETQYF. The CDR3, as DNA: TGTGCCAGCAGCTTACTGGGACAGGGGTCAGAGACCCAGTACTTC.

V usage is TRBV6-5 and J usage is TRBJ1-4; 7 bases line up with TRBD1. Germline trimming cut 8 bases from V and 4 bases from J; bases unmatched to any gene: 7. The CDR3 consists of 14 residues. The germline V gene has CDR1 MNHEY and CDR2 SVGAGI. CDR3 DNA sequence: TGTGCCAGCTCCACAGGGGACAGTAATGAAAAACTGTTTTTT. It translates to CASSTGDSNEKLFF.

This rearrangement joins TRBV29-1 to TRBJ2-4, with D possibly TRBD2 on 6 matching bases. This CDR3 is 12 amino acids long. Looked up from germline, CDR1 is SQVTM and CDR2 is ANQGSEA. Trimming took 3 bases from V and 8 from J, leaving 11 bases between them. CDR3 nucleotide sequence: TGCAGCGTTGACGGGGGTATGGACATTCAGTACTTC. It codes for CSVDGGMDIQYF.

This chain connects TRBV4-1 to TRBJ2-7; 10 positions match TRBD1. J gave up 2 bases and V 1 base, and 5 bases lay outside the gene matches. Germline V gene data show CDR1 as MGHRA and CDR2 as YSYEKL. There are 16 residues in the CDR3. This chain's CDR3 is CASSQGGGQGTYEQYF. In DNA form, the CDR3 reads TGCGCCAGCAGCCAAGGTGGGGGACAGGGGACCTACGAGCAGTACTTC.

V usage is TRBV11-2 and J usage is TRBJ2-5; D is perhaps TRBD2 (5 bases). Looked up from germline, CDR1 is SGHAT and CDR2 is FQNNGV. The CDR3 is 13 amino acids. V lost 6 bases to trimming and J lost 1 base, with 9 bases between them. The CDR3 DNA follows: TGTGCCAGCAGTAGGGAGCGCCAAGAGACCCAGTACTTC. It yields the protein CASSRERQETQYF.

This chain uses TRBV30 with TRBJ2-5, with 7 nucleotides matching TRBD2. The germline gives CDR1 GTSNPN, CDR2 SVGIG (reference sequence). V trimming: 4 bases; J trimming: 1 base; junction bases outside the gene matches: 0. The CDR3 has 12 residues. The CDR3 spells CAWTSGQETQYF. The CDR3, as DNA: TGTGCCTGGACTAGCGGCCAAGAGACCCAGTACTTC.

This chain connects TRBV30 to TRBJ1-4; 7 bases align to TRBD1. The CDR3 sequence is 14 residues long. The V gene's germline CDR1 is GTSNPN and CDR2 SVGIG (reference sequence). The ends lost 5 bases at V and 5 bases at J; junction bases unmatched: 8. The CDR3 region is CAWGSGQMNEKLFF. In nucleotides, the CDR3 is TGTGCCTGGGGATCGGGACAGATGAATGAAAAACTGTTTTTT.

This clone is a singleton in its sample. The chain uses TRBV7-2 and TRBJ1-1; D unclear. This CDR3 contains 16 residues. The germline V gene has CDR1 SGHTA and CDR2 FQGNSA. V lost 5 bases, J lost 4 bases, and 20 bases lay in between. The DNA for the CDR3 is TGTGCCAGCAGCCTCAGCGGACGGGCCCTGGGCACTGAAGCTTTCTTT. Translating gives CASSLSGRALGTEAFF.

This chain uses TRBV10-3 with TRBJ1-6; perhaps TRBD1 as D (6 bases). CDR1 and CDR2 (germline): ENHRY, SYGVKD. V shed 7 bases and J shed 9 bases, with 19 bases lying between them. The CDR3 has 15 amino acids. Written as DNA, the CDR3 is TGTGCCATCACCGAAGGACAGCCTGGTGGTTCACCCCTCCACTTT. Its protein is CAITEGQPGGSPLHF.